One and the same sample provided the 9 T cell receptor beta chains below, sequenced in a study of beta chain features in type 1 diabetes. TCRB transcripts that were expressed got sequenced, as all of the isolated RNA had been reverse transcribed. Sequencing used immunoSEQ multiplex PCR; TCRdb keeps in-frame clones, though not all of them. The sample includes 250,000 or so clones, around a quarter seen only once; the top ten take about 3.9%. Sequencing used central memory CD4+ T cells from blood. These receptor sequences come from a man between 25 and 39 years old in good health.

The rearrangement links TRBV28 to TRBJ2-1, with 11 bases fitting TRBD2. Losses at the gene ends were 6 bases for V and 4 bases for J; bases not matched to a gene: 5. The CDR3 length is 15 residues. The V gene's germline CDR1 is MDHEN and CDR2 SYDVKM. The CDR3 nucleotides are TGTGCCAGCAGCCGGACTAGCGGGTTTTACAATGAGCAGTTCTTC. It is translated as CASSRTSGFYNEQFF.

The gene calls are TRBV7-9 and TRBJ2-2; D not resolved. This CDR3 region has 15 residues. The germline V and J ends were trimmed by 0 bases and 2 bases, with 7 bases remaining between them. CDR1 is SEHNR, CDR2 FQNEAQ, per germline (reference sequence). CDR3: CASSLANSNTGELFF. The CDR3 DNA follows: TGTGCCAGCAGCTTAGCCAACTCCAACACCGGGGAGCTGTTTTTT.

Regarding this clone: Different DNA sequences within this sample yield the same CDR3. The chain couples TRBV7-2 to TRBJ2-5; D gene ambiguous. CDR3 length equals 14 residues. The germline V gene has CDR1 SGHTA and CDR2 FQGNSA. Deletions cut 1 base from V and 1 base from J, with 7 bases between. CDR3 residues: CASSLEWGQETQYF. CDR3 bases: TGTGCCAGCAGCTTAGAATGGGGCCAAGAGACCCAGTACTTC.

This clone was recorded many times. The genes are TRBV4-3 and TRBJ2-1; 7 bases agree with TRBD2. The V gene end was trimmed by 3 bases and the J gene end by 6 bases; junction bases not matched to a gene: 8. From germline, CDR1 is LGHNA and CDR2 YSLEER. This CDR3 is 15 amino acids long. The chain's CDR3 is CASSHLVAGVNEQFF. The DNA of the CDR3 is TGCGCCAGCAGCCACCTGGTAGCGGGCGTCAATGAGCAGTTCTTC.

This clone was detected many times. The chain employs TRBV11-2 and TRBJ1-5; no firm D call. V was shortened by 6 bases and J by 4 bases, with 16 bases between the two germline ends. Germline V gene sequence: CDR1 SGHAT, CDR2 FQNNGV. The CDR3 has 15 amino acids. In nucleotides, the CDR3 is TGTGCCAGCAGTATTAACTCATTGAAGAATCAGCCCCAGCATTTT. This encodes CASSINSLKNQPQHF.

The chain carries TRBV6-5 and TRBJ1-3; maybe TRBD1 (6 bases). CDR1 is MNHEY and CDR2 is SVGAGI in the germline V gene. V lost 10 bases to trimming and J lost 1 base, with 8 bases between them. The CDR3 extends over 12 amino acids. CDR3 amino acids: CATGASGNTIYF. The CDR3 DNA sequence: TGTGCCACGGGGGCATCTGGAAACACCATATATTTT.

Points on this clone: At the DNA level, this CDR3 is encoded by other sequences in the same sample as well. This sequence joins TRBV30 and TRBJ2-3; D is possibly TRBD2 (6 bases). This CDR3 has 12 amino acids. CDR1 and CDR2 from the germline V gene are GTSNPN and SVGIG (reference sequence). Trimming took off 2 bases at V and 3 bases at J, with 6 bases between the two ends. The CDR3: CAWSRGTDTQYF. The CDR3 region has the DNA TGTGCCTGGAGTCGGGGGACAGATACGCAGTATTTT.

V is TRBV5-1 and J is TRBJ2-6; D is perhaps TRBD1 (7 bases). Looked up from germline, CDR1 is SGHRS and CDR2 is YFSETQ. The CDR3 length is 19 residues. The germline V and J ends were trimmed by 4 bases and 0 bases, with 20 bases remaining between them. Here the CDR3 DNA reads TGCGCCAGCAGCCCCGTCGCGGGACAGAGAAGCTCTGGGGCCAACGTCCTGACTTTC. It codes for CASSPVAGQRSSGANVLTF.

The chain couples TRBV5-4 to TRBJ1-6, with D possibly TRBD1 on 5 matching bases. CDR1 is SGHNT, CDR2 YYREEE, per germline (reference sequence). Trimming took off 4 bases at V and 5 bases at J, with 10 bases between the two ends. This CDR3 spans 14 amino acids. The CDR3, as DNA: TGTGCCAGCAGCCTAGACAGAGATAATTCACCCCTCCACTTT. Translated: CASSLDRDNSPLHF. Looking up the rest from reference TRBV5-4 and TRBJ1-6 gives the full variable domain: ETGVTQSPTHLIKTRGQQVTLRCSSQSGHNTVSWYQQALGQGPQFIFQYYREEENGRGNFPPRFSGLQFPNYSSELNVNALELDDSALYLCASSLDRDNSPLHFGNGTRLTVT.